Listed below are T cell receptor beta chains from one sample, sequenced in a study of T cell responses to AZD1222 COVID-19 vaccine. The protocol was immunoSEQ multiplex PCR, while the TCRdb copy is restricted to in-frame clones and leaves out a portion. The sample shows about 100,000 clones, roughly 86% of them seen only once. The sample was peripheral blood, taken on day 0 of AZD1222 vaccination. Receptor source: an adult in good health. CDR3s include the opening cysteine and the closing phenylalanine or tryptophan. Each record gives: D gene, J gene, clone size, V gene, CDR3 DNA, CDR3 protein. The D gene is left open where the match is weak. Clone size appears in some rows only: once, few, many, or a class for an expanded clone.

d_call: TRBD2; j_call: TRBJ2-1; clone_size: .; v_call: TRBV11-3; cdr3_nt: TGTGCCAGCAGCTTCGGGACTAGCGGGGCTTGGAATGAGCAGTTCTTC; cdr3_aa: CASSFGTSGAWNEQFF
d_call: .; j_call: TRBJ2-2; clone_size: .; v_call: TRBV29-1; cdr3_nt: TGCAGCGCTAATGCCTTAGGGGACACCGGGGAGCTGTTTTTT; cdr3_aa: CSANALGDTGELFF
d_call: .; j_call: TRBJ2-7; clone_size: few; v_call: TRBV7-2; cdr3_nt: TGTGCCAGCAGCTTAGAGTACTCCTACGAGCAGTACTTC; cdr3_aa: CASSLEYSYEQYF
d_call: .; j_call: TRBJ2-2; clone_size: .; v_call: TRBV25-1; cdr3_nt: TGTGCCAGCAGTGAATGGGGGCGAAACACCGGGGAGCTGTTTTTT; cdr3_aa: CASSEWGRNTGELFF
d_call: .; j_call: TRBJ1-5; clone_size: .; v_call: TRBV6-1; cdr3_nt: TGTGCCAGCAGTGAAGGGGGCAATCAGCCCCAGCATTTT; cdr3_aa: CASSEGGNQPQHF
d_call: .; j_call: TRBJ2-7; clone_size: .; v_call: TRBV11-2; cdr3_nt: TGTGCCAGCAGCTTCGCACATTACGAGCAGTACTTC; cdr3_aa: CASSFAHYEQYF
d_call: .; j_call: TRBJ1-4; clone_size: .; v_call: TRBV13; cdr3_nt: TGTGCCAGCAGCTTCCAGACAACAACTAATGAAAAACTGTTTTTT; cdr3_aa: CASSFQTTTNEKLFF
d_call: .; j_call: TRBJ1-1; clone_size: .; v_call: TRBV19; cdr3_nt: TGTGCCAGTACCAACCCCTCCCGGCGTATTGCTTTCTTT; cdr3_aa: CASTNPSRRIAFF
d_call: .; j_call: TRBJ1-1; clone_size: few; v_call: TRBV19; cdr3_nt: TGTGCCAGTAGTATAGAGAAGGGGGCTGAAGCTTTCTTT; cdr3_aa: CASSIEKGAEAFF
d_call: .; j_call: TRBJ2-2; clone_size: once; v_call: TRBV5-1; cdr3_nt: TGCGCCAGCAGCTTGGGTGGACAGAACACCGGGGAGCTGTTTTTT; cdr3_aa: CASSLGGQNTGELFF
d_call: TRBD2; j_call: TRBJ2-1; clone_size: once; v_call: TRBV6-5; cdr3_nt: TGTGCCAGCAGTTACTCAAGGACTAGAGAGCAGTTCTTC; cdr3_aa: CASSYSRTREQFF
d_call: .; j_call: TRBJ2-7; clone_size: .; v_call: TRBV12-3/TRBV12-4; cdr3_nt: TGTGCCAGCAGCGGACTACTGGGGTACGAGCAGTACTTC; cdr3_aa: CASSGLLGYEQYF
d_call: .; j_call: TRBJ1-1; clone_size: .; v_call: TRBV28; cdr3_nt: TGTGCCAGCAGTCTAACAGAAAACACTGAAGCTTTCTTT; cdr3_aa: CASSLTENTEAFF
d_call: TRBD1; j_call: TRBJ1-5; clone_size: .; v_call: TRBV7-8; cdr3_nt: TGTGCCAGCAGCTTATTCCAGGGGGGTAATCAGCCCCAGCATTTT; cdr3_aa: CASSLFQGGNQPQHF
d_call: .; j_call: TRBJ1-6; clone_size: .; v_call: TRBV2; cdr3_nt: TGTGCCAGCAGTGAAAGGGCAACGGGGGCAACTAATTCACCCCTCCACTTT; cdr3_aa: CASSERATGATNSPLHF
d_call: .; j_call: TRBJ1-1; clone_size: .; v_call: TRBV5-1; cdr3_nt: TGCGCCAGCAGTACCGAGGTCGGGGGCACTGAAGCTTTCTTT; cdr3_aa: CASSTEVGGTEAFF
d_call: .; j_call: TRBJ2-5; clone_size: .; v_call: TRBV9; cdr3_nt: TGTGCCAGCAGCGTAGAAGAGGGTGGGTGGGAGACCCAGTACTTC; cdr3_aa: CASSVEEGGWETQYF
d_call: .; j_call: TRBJ1-5; clone_size: .; v_call: TRBV28; cdr3_nt: TGTGCCAGCAGCTATCTTCGACGGAGACTTTCCAATCAGCCCCAGCATTTT; cdr3_aa: CASSYLRRRLSNQPQHF
d_call: .; j_call: TRBJ1-4; clone_size: few; v_call: TRBV25-1; cdr3_nt: TGTGCCAGCAGTGAAGTTGGGGCAGGGCTTGAAAAACTGTTTTTT; cdr3_aa: CASSEVGAGLEKLFF
d_call: .; j_call: TRBJ2-7; clone_size: .; v_call: TRBV9; cdr3_nt: TGTGCCAGCAGCGTAGCATCAGGGGACGAGCAGTACTTC; cdr3_aa: CASSVASGDEQYF
d_call: .; j_call: TRBJ1-3; clone_size: .; v_call: TRBV7-8; cdr3_nt: TGTGCCAGCAGCTTAGGCTCAGGGAAAGCTGGAAACACCATATATTTT; cdr3_aa: CASSLGSGKAGNTIYF
d_call: .; j_call: TRBJ2-3; clone_size: .; v_call: TRBV5-5; cdr3_nt: TGTGCCAGCAGCTTGGCGGAGGGCCGGCCAGATACGCAGTATTTT; cdr3_aa: CASSLAEGRPDTQYF
d_call: .; j_call: TRBJ1-1; clone_size: .; v_call: TRBV30; cdr3_nt: TGTGCCTGGAGTGTATTGGGCAGACCCGAAGCTTTCTTT; cdr3_aa: CAWSVLGRPEAFF
d_call: TRBD2; j_call: TRBJ2-7; clone_size: .; v_call: TRBV27; cdr3_nt: TGTGCCGTCGGGGGGTCAGGACGCGAGCAGTACTTC; cdr3_aa: CAVGGSGREQYF
d_call: TRBD1; j_call: TRBJ2-6; clone_size: .; v_call: TRBV7-6; cdr3_nt: TGTGCCAGCAGCTTGACAGGGCTCTCTGGGGCCAACGTCCTGACTTTC; cdr3_aa: CASSLTGLSGANVLTF
d_call: .; j_call: TRBJ1-1; clone_size: .; v_call: TRBV28; cdr3_nt: TGTGCCAGCAGTTTCCGGGTGAACACTGAAGCTTTCTTT; cdr3_aa: CASSFRVNTEAFF
d_call: .; j_call: TRBJ1-1; clone_size: .; v_call: TRBV27; cdr3_nt: TGTGCCAGCAGTAGGGACGGAGGAGAGACTGAAGCTTTCTTT; cdr3_aa: CASSRDGGETEAFF
d_call: .; j_call: TRBJ2-7; clone_size: .; v_call: TRBV14; cdr3_nt: TGTGCCAGCAGCCAAGACTGGGTGATGGGGAAGGGGCCCTACGAGCAGTACTTC; cdr3_aa: CASSQDWVMGKGPYEQYF
d_call: .; j_call: TRBJ1-3; clone_size: .; v_call: TRBV15; cdr3_nt: TGTGCCACCAGCTTGAACCAGGGGAACACCATATATTTT; cdr3_aa: CATSLNQGNTIYF
d_call: TRBD2; j_call: TRBJ2-7; clone_size: .; v_call: TRBV30; cdr3_nt: TGTGCCTGGAGTTCACTAGCGGGAAGAAACGAGCAGTACTTC; cdr3_aa: CAWSSLAGRNEQYF
d_call: .; j_call: TRBJ1-5; clone_size: .; v_call: TRBV7-8; cdr3_nt: TGTGCCAGCAGCTTAGCAATGGGACAGCCCCAGCATTTT; cdr3_aa: CASSLAMGQPQHF
d_call: .; j_call: TRBJ2-7; clone_size: medium-sized; v_call: TRBV7-2; cdr3_nt: TGTGCCAGCAGATCGGGTTTATCCTCCTACGAGCAGTACTTC; cdr3_aa: CASRSGLSSYEQYF
d_call: .; j_call: TRBJ1-6; clone_size: .; v_call: TRBV12-2; cdr3_nt: TGTGCAAGTCGCTTAGCGCGTACGAATTCACCCCTCCACTTT; cdr3_aa: CASRLARTNSPLHF
d_call: TRBD1; j_call: TRBJ1-2; clone_size: few; v_call: TRBV4-2; cdr3_nt: TGTGCCAGCAGGCACAACTTCCCCGGGACAGCCGATGGCTACACCTTC; cdr3_aa: CASRHNFPGTADGYTF
d_call: .; j_call: TRBJ1-2; clone_size: .; v_call: TRBV18; cdr3_nt: TGTGCCAGCTCACCATCGGGTGAGAGGGGTGGCTACACCTTC; cdr3_aa: CASSPSGERGGYTF
d_call: TRBD2; j_call: TRBJ2-7; clone_size: .; v_call: TRBV7-3; cdr3_nt: TGTGCCAGCAGCTTAGAAGGTGGCGGGAGAGAAACCTACGAGCAGTACTTC; cdr3_aa: CASSLEGGGRETYEQYF
d_call: .; j_call: TRBJ1-2; clone_size: .; v_call: TRBV4-3; cdr3_nt: TGCGCCAGCAGCCGCTCAGCAGGTCCTAACTATGGCTACACCTTC; cdr3_aa: CASSRSAGPNYGYTF
d_call: .; j_call: TRBJ2-7; clone_size: once; v_call: TRBV28; cdr3_nt: TGTGCCAGCAGTTTATTCCACAGAGGCTCCTACGAGCAGTACTTC; cdr3_aa: CASSLFHRGSYEQYF
d_call: .; j_call: TRBJ2-1; clone_size: .; v_call: TRBV10-1; cdr3_nt: TGCGCCAGCAGTTGGTTCCCGCCCTACAATGAGCAGTTCTTC; cdr3_aa: CASSWFPPYNEQFF
d_call: TRBD2; j_call: TRBJ2-1; clone_size: .; v_call: TRBV7-2; cdr3_nt: TGTGCCAGCAGTCGGGGGGGGACCTACAATGAGCAGTTCTTC; cdr3_aa: CASSRGGTYNEQFF
d_call: TRBD2; j_call: TRBJ2-3; clone_size: .; v_call: TRBV29-1; cdr3_nt: TGCAGCGTTGGTCTAGCGGGAAACACAGATACGCAGTATTTT; cdr3_aa: CSVGLAGNTDTQYF
d_call: TRBD2; j_call: TRBJ2-7; clone_size: .; v_call: TRBV5-6; cdr3_nt: TGTGCCAGCAGCCCTATAGGAGGCGGGAGTTCCTACGAGCAGTACTTC; cdr3_aa: CASSPIGGGSSYEQYF
d_call: .; j_call: TRBJ1-2; clone_size: few; v_call: TRBV5-4; cdr3_nt: TGTGCCAGCAGCTTGTATGAAGGAGGCTACACCTTC; cdr3_aa: CASSLYEGGYTF
d_call: .; j_call: TRBJ2-1; clone_size: once; v_call: TRBV24-1; cdr3_nt: TGTGCCACCAGTGATTTCTACAATGAGCAGTTCTTC; cdr3_aa: CATSDFYNEQFF
d_call: .; j_call: TRBJ2-7; clone_size: .; v_call: TRBV7-9; cdr3_nt: TGTGCCAGCAGCTTCGGGGGGCTCGAGCAGTACTTC; cdr3_aa: CASSFGGLEQYF
d_call: TRBD2; j_call: TRBJ2-2; clone_size: .; v_call: TRBV11-2; cdr3_nt: TGTGCCAGCAGCCCCCCCGGAGCTAGCGGGAGATTTTACACCGGGGAGCTGTTTTTT; cdr3_aa: CASSPPGASGRFYTGELFF
d_call: TRBD1; j_call: TRBJ1-2; clone_size: .; v_call: TRBV28; cdr3_nt: TGTGCCAGCAGTTTAGAGGGCATTACAGGGGGCTATGGCTACACCTTC; cdr3_aa: CASSLEGITGGYGYTF